This T cell receptor (beta chain) was captured in a study of cytomegalovirus exposure and HLA in healthy donors. The study's findings and limits: In all likelihood, a cluster of highly shared sequence variants was a sequencing artifact. It was 150 to 200 TCR beta chains that were listed as cytomegalovirus-associated.

A multiplex PCR was run with 60 Vbeta primers and 13 Jbeta primers. The repertoire was sequenced with immunoSEQ multiplex PCR; TCRdb's copy has only in-frame clones and lacks some. The sample has about 150,000 clones, under 80% seen once. Note on this clone: Its specificity is not known.

The CDR3 runs to 16 residues. Germline values: CDR1 SGHDN, CDR2 FVKESK. Trimming took 5 bases from V and 1 from J; bases not matched to a gene: 8. The sample taken for sequencing was PBMCs. The receptor comes from a woman between 50 and 59 years old in good health and CMV-seropositive. The J gene is TRBJ2-5, the V gene TRBV14; 9 bases match TRBD2. The CDR3 region has the DNA TGTGCCAGCAGCTATTTAGCGGGGGACCCCCAAGAGACCCAGTACTTC. Amino acids: CASSYLAGDPQETQYF.